The T cell receptor (beta chain) under discussion was sequenced for a study of OX40 agonist ivuxolimab in advanced cancers. As for the study in general: The group had a mean age of around 64 years, ranged from about 20 to 80, and was 75% to 85% male.

General study points: Partial responders at 0.1-3.0 mg/kg showed near-lowest clonal expansion.

With respect to this clone: The antigen remains undetermined.

The protocol was immunoSEQ multiplex PCR, while the TCRdb copy is restricted to in-frame clones and leaves out a portion. The table includes 40,000 to 65,000 clones, approximately 91% detected once. The sequence was collected from an adult with an advanced solid tumor such as melanoma, head and neck, liver or kidney cancer. The source material was CD4+ or CD8+ T cells sorted from blood, sampled in a trial of the OX40 agonist ivuxolimab.

In DNA form, the CDR3 reads TGTGCCAGCAGCCCCGGGGAAAACTCCCGGGAGCATAGTGAGCAGTTCTTC. Translated, it gives CASSPGENSREHSEQFF. The chain recombines TRBV11-3 with TRBJ2-1; TRBD2 is a possible D gene (6 bases). The germline V and J ends were trimmed by 5 bases and 9 bases, with 26 bases remaining between them. Germline V lookup: CDR1 SGHNT, CDR2 YENEEA. The CDR3 has 17 amino acids.